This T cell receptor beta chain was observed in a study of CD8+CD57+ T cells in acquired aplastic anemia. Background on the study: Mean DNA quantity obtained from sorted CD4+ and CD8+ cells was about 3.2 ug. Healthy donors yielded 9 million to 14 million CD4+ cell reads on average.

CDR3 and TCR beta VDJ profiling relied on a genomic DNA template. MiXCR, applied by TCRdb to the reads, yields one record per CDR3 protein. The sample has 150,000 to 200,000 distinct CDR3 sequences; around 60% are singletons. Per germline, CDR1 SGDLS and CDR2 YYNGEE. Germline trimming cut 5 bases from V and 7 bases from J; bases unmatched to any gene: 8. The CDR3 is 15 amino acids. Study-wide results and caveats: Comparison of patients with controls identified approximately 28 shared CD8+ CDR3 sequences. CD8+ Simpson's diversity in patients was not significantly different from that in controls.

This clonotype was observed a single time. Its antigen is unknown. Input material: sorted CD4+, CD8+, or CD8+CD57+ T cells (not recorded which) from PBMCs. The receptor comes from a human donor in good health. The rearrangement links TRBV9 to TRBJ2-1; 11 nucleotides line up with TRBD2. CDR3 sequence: CASRPGTSGSNEQFF. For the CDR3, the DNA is TGTGCCAGCAGACCCGGAACTAGCGGGAGTAATGAGCAGTTCTTC.